Many counts were recorded for the clone carrying this TCR beta chain. Its target is unknown. Germline V gene data show CDR1 as SGHAT and CDR2 as FQNNGV. The CDR3 runs to 15 residues. V was cut by 1 base and J by 2 bases, with 11 bases left in between. To make TCR beta libraries, researchers used iRepertoire HTBI primers and Arm-PCR of CDR3 regions. TCRdb fed the multiplex PCR reads into MiXCR, producing one record per CDR3 protein. The sample shows 400,000 to 500,000 distinct CDR3 sequences, 22% of them seen only once. This specimen belongs to a study of regulatory T cells in long-lasting Graves disease. Turning to the study itself: Persistent Graves' disease denoted over 5 years of antithyroid drugs plus positive TSH receptor antibodies.

The time point is: persistent/refractory GD, antithyroid drugs over 5 years with positive TRAb. PBMC-derived RNA was used for the TCR library. Doctors identified Graves' disease using the American Thyroid Association guidelines. Study conclusions and caveats: Persistent disease preferred TRBV28, TRBJ1-2 and TRBJ2-5; new disease, TRBV20-1 and TRBJ2-1. Persistent patients shared more public clonotypes (around 3,000) than new patients (roughly 970).

The TCR comes from a female donor with Graves disease. The material sequenced was peripheral blood mononuclear cells (PBMCs), taken when the disease was refractory, from a patient treated with antithyroid drugs. The chain links TRBV11-2 to TRBJ1-2, with D possibly TRBD1 on 6 matching bases. This CDR3 is CASSLASGGNYGYTF. The CDR3 nucleotides read TGTGCCAGCAGCTTAGCTAGCGGGGGCAACTATGGCTACACCTTC. Using reference TRBV11-2 and TRBJ1-2 for the parts outside the CDR3, the full variable domain is EAGVAQSPRYKIIEKRQSVAFWCNPISGHATLYWYQQILGQGPKLLIQFQNNGVVDDSQLPKDRFSAERLKGVDSTLKIQPAKLEDSAVYLCASSLASGGNYGYTFGSGTRLTVV.